This entry features one T cell receptor (beta chain) sequence. Fresh peripheral blood, roughly 9.8 ml of it, supplied the PBMCs. This record belongs to a study of T cells in Graves' hyperthyroidism and ophthalmopathy. The CDR3 length is 15 residues. Trimming pared 6 bases from V and 6 bases from J, leaving 20 bases between. Authors of the study amplified TCR beta CDR3 regions from RNA transcripts. The primer set for the first-round RT-PCR of the TCR CDR3 was HTBI. TCRdb analysed the multiplex PCR reads with MiXCR anew, one entry per CDR3 protein. The sample shows around 800,000 distinct CDR3 sequences, around 38% of them seen only once.

Sequencing was performed on blood. This TCR was sampled from a man aged 18 to 29 with Graves' hyperthyroidism. The chain carries TRBV12-3 or TRBV12-4 and TRBJ1-2; D gene ambiguous. The CDR3 DNA reads as TGTGCCAGCAGACTCACTTCGAGCCCCCTTCATGGCTACACCTTC. It codes for CASRLTSSPLHGYTF.